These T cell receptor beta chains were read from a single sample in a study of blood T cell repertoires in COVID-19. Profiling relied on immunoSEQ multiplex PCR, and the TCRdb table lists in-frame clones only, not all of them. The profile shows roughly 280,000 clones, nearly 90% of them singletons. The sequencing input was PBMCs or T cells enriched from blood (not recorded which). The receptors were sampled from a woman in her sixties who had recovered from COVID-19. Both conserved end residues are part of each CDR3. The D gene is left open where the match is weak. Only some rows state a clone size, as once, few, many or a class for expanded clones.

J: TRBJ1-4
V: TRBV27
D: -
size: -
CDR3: CASSYWSPATNEKLFF
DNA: TGTGCCAGCAGTTATTGGAGCCCTGCAACTAATGAAAAACTGTTTTTT

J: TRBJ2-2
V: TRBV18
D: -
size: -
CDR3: CASSLSNTGELFF
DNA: TGTGCCAGCTCACTCAGTAACACCGGGGAGCTGTTTTTT

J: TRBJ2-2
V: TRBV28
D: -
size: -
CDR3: CASSLTTSNTGELFF
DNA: TGTGCCAGCAGTTTGACGACTTCGAACACCGGGGAGCTGTTTTTT

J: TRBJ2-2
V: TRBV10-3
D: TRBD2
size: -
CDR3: CAIRTSGNTGELFF
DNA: TGTGCCATCAGAACTAGCGGGAACACCGGGGAGCTGTTTTTT

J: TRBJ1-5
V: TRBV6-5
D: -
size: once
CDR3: CASSWQMNQPQHF
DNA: TGTGCCAGCAGTTGGCAGATGAATCAGCCCCAGCATTTT

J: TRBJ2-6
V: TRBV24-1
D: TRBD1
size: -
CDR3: CATSDRTGVGANVLTF
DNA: TGTGCCACCAGTGATCGGACAGGGGTCGGGGCCAACGTCCTGACTTTC

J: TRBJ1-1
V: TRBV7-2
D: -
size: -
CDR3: CASSLFPGALNTEAFF
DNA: TGTGCCAGCAGCTTATTCCCAGGGGCTTTGAACACTGAAGCTTTCTTT

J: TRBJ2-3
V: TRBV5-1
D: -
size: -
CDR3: CASSLEVQGPDTQYF
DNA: TGCGCCAGCAGCTTGGAGGTTCAGGGCCCAGATACGCAGTATTTT

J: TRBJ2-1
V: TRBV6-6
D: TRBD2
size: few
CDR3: CASSPTSGSGWYNEQFF
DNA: TGTGCCAGCAGTCCGACTAGCGGGAGCGGTTGGTACAATGAGCAGTTCTTC

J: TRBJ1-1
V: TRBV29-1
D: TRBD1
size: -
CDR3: CSVHRGGNTEAFF
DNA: TGCAGCGTACACAGGGGCGGTAACACTGAAGCTTTCTTT

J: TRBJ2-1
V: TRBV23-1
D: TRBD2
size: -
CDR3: CASMLGTSGYNEQFF
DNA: TGCGCCAGCATGCTCGGGACTAGCGGCTACAATGAGCAGTTCTTC

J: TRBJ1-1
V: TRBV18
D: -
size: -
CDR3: CASSGTPNTEAFF
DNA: TGTGCCAGCTCCGGGACACCGAACACTGAAGCTTTCTTT

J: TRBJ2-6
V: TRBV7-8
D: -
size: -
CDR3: CASSLARLRWANVLTF
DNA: TGTGCCAGCAGCTTAGCACGGCTCAGGTGGGCCAACGTCCTGACTTTC

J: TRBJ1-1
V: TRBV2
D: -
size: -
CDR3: CASSEMRSEAFF
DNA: TGTGCCAGCAGCGAGATGAGGTCTGAAGCTTTCTTT

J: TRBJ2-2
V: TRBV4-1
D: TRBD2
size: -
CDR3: CASSQGGGATNTGELFF
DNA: TGCGCCAGCAGCCAGGGCGGGGGGGCGACGAACACCGGGGAGCTGTTTTTT

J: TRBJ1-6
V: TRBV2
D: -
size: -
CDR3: CASRRRVANSPLHF
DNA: TGTGCCAGCAGACGCAGGGTTGCGAATTCACCCCTCCACTTT

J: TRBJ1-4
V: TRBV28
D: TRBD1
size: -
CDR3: CASSPGGQGSEKLFF
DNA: TGTGCCAGCAGTCCCGGGGGACAGGGGAGTGAAAAACTGTTTTTT

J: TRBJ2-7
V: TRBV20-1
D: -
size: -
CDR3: CSAAENYEQYF
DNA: TGCAGTGCAGCGGAGAATTACGAGCAGTACTTC